Below, one TCR beta chain is given with its context. Next came a second PCR, run for about 7 to 12 cycles, which used a sample-barcoded 5' primer along with a J-beta primer mix. TCRdb re-analysed the 5' RACE reads in MiXCR, keeping a single row per CDR3 protein. Among about 1.5 million distinct CDR3 sequences, 40% to 45% were seen once, and the ten largest hold roughly 3.7%. This CDR3 is built from 15 residues. Per germline, CDR1 MNHEY and CDR2 SVGEGT. The sample originates from a study of blood T cells in healthy people across ages. Each sample used at least 6 million PBMCs. The V gene is TRBV6-2 or TRBV6-3, the J gene TRBJ2-1; 7 positions agree with TRBD1. The J call may be incorrect, as the DNA end agrees better with TRBJ2-7. Material: blood. The clonotype originates from a woman aged 18-30 years in good health. The CDR3 sequence: CASIQDRSSYNEQYF. The CDR3 region has the DNA TGTGCCAGCATTCAGGACAGGAGCTCCTACAATGAGCAGTACTTC.